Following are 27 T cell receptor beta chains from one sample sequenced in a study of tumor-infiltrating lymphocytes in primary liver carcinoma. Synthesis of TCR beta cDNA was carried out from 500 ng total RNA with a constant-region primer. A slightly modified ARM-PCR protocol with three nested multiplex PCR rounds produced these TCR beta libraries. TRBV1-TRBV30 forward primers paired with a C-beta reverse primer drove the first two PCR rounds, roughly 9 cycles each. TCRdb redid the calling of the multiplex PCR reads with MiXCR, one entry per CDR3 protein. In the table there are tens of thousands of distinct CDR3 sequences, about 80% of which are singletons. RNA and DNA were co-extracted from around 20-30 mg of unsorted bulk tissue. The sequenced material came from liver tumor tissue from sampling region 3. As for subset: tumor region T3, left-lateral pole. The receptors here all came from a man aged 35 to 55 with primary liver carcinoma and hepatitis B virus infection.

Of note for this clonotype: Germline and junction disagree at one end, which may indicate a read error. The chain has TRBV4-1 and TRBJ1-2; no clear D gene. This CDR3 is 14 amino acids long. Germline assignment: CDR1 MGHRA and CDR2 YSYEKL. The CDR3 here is CSSSLTQVIEGYTF. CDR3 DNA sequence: TGCTCCAGCAGCCTAACCCAGGTGATTGAGGGCTACACCTTC.

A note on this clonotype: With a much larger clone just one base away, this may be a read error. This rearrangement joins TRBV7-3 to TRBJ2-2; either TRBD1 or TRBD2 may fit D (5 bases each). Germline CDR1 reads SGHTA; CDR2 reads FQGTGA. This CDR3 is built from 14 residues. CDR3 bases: TGTACCAGCAGCTTAGCGTCAGGGCACGGGGAGCTGTTTTTT. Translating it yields CTSSLASGHGELFF.

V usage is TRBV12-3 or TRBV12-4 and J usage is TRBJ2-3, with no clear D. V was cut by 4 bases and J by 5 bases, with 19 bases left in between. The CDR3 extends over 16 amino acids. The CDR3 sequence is CASSSLSPPTGDTQYF. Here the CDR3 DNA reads TGTGCCAGCAGTTCCCTTTCGCCACCTACCGGAGATACGCAGTATTTT.

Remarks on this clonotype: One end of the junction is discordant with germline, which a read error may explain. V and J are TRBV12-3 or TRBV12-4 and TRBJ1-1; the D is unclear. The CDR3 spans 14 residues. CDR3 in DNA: TGTGCCAGCAGTCCCCGGGGATCGAACACCGAAGCTCTCTTT. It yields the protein CASSPRGSNTEALF.

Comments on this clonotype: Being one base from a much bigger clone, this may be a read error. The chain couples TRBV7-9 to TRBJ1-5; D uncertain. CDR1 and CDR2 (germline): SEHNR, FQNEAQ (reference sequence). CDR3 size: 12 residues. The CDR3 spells CASGLAEGPQHF. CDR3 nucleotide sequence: TGTGCCAGCGGCTTAGCGGAGGGGCCCCAGCATTTT.

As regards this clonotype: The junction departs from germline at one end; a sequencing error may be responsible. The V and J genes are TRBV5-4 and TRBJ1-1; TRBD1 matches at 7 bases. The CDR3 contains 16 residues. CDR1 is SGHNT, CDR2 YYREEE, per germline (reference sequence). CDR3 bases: TGTGCCAGCAGCTTTAGGGCCGGGACAGCGAACGCTGAAGCTTTCTTT. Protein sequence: CASSFRAGTANAEAFF.

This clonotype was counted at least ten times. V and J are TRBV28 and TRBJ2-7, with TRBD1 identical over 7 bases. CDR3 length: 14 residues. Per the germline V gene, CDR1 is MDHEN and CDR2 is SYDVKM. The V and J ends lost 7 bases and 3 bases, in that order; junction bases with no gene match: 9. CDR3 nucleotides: TGTGCCAGCACCAAGGGGGCAGGGGGCTACGAGCAGTACTTC. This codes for CASTKGAGGYEQYF.

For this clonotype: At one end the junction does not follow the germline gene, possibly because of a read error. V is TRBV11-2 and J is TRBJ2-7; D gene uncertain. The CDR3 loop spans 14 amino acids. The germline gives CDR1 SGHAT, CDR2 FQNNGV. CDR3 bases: TGCGCCAGCAGCTTAGCTGACACTGCCTTCGAGCAGTACTTC. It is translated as CASSLADTAFEQYF. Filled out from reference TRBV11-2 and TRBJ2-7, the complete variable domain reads EAGVAQSPRYKIIEKRQSVAFWCNPISGHATLYWYQQILGQGPKLLIQFQNNGVVDDSQLPKDRFSAERLKGVDSTLKIQPAKLEDSAVYLCASSLADTAFEQYFGPGTRLTVT.

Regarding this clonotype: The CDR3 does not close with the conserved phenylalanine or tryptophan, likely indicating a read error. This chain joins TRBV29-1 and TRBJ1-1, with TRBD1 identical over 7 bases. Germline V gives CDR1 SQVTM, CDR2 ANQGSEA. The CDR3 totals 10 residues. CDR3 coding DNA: TGCGGCGTTACGACAGGGGAAGCTTTCTCT. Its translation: CGVTTGEAFS.

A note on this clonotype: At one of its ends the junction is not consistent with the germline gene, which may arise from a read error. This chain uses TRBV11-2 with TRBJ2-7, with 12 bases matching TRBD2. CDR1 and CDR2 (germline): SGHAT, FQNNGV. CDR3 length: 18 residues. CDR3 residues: CASSVSVGLAGGGYGQYF. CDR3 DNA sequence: TGTGCCAGCAGCGTATCCGTTGGTCTAGCGGGAGGGGGGTACGGGCAGTACTTC.

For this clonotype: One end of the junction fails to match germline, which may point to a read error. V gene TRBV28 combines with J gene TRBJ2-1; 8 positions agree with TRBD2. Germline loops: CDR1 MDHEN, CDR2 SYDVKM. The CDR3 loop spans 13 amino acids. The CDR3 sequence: CASKEAGDNERFF. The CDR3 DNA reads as TGTGCCAGCAAAGAAGCGGGGGATAATGAGCGGTTCTTC.

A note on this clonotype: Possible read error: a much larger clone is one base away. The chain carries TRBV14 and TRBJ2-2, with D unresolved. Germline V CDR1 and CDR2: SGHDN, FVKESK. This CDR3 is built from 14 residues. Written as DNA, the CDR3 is TGTGCCGGCAGCTTACACCGGGACACCGGGGAGCTGTTTTTT. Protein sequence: CAGSLHRDTGELFF. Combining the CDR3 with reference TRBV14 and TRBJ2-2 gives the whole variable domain EAGVTQFPSHSVIEKGQTVTLRCDPISGHDNLYWYRRVMGKEIKFLLHFVKESKQDESGMPNNRFLAERTGGTYSTLKVQPAELEDSGVYFCAGSLHRDTGELFFGEGSRLTVL.

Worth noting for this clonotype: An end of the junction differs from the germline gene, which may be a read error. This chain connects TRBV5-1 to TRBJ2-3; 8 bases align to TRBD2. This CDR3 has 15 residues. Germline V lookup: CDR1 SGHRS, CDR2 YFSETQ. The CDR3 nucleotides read TGCGCCAACAGCTTACCGGGAGGGCGCACAGATACGCAGTATTTT. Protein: CANSLPGGRTDTQYF.

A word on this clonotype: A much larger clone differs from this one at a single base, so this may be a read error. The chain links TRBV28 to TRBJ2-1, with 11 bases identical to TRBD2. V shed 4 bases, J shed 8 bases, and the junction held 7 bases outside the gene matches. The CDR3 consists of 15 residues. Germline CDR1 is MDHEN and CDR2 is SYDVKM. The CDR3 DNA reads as TGTGCCAGCAGTTCAGTAGCGGGAGGGTTGGATGAGCAGTTCTTC. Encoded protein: CASSSVAGGLDEQFF.

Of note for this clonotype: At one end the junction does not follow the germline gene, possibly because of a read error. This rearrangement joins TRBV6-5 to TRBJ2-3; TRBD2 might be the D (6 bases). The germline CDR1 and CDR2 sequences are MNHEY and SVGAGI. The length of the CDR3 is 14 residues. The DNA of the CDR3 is TGTGCGAGCAGTTACGCGGGATGGACAAATACGCAGTATTTT. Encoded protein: CASSYAGWTNTQYF.

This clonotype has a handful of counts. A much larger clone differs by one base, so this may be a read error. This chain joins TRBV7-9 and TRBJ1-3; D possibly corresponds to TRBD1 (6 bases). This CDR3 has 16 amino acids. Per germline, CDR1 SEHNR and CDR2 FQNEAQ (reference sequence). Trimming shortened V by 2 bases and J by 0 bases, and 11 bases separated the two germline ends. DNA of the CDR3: TGTGCCAGCAGCTTATGGGACACTATCTCTGGAAACACCATATATTTT. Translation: CASSLWDTISGNTIYF.

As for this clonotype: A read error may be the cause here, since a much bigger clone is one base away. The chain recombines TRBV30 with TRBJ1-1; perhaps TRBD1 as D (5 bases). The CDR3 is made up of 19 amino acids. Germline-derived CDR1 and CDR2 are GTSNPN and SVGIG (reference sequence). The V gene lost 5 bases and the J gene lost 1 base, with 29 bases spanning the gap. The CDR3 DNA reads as TGTGCCTGGGATCCCTCCTTGTGGAGACCGAACAGGAGGAACACTGAAGCTTTCTTT. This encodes CAWDPSLWRPNRRNTEAFF.

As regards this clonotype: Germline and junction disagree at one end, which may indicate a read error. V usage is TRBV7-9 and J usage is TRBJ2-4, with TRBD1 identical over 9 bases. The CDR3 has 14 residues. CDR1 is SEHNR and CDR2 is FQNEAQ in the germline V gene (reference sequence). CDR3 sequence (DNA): TGTGTCAGCAGCCCCCGGACAGGGGAAAACATTCAGTACTTC. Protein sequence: CVSSPRTGENIQYF.

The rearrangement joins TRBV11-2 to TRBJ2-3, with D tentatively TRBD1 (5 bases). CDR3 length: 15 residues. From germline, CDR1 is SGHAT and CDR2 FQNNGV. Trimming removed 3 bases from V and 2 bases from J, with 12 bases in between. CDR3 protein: CASSFQGANTDTQYF. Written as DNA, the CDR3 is TGTGCCAGCAGCTTTCAGGGTGCTAACACAGATACGCAGTATTTT. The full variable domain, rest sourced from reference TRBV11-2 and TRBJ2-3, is EAGVAQSPRYKIIEKRQSVAFWCNPISGHATLYWYQQILGQGPKLLIQFQNNGVVDDSQLPKDRFSAERLKGVDSTLKIQPAKLEDSAVYLCASSFQGANTDTQYFGPGTRLTVL.

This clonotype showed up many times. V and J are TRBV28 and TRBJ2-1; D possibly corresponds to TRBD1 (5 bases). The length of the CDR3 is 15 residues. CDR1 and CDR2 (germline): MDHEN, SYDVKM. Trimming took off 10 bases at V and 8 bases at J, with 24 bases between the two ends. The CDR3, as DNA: TGTGCCACCTCCCTGGGGCGGCGCCCTGGCTATGAGCAGTTCTTC. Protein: CATSLGRRPGYEQFF.

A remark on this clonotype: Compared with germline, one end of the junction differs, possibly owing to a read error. The CDR3 DNA sequence: TGTGCCAGCAGTTACGGCCGGGGACCCTACGTGCAGTACTTC. This encodes CASSYGRGPYVQYF. The genes are TRBV6-5 and TRBJ2-7; D possibly matches TRBD1 or TRBD2 (5 bases each). There are 14 residues in the CDR3. The V gene's germline CDR1 is MNHEY and CDR2 SVGAGI.

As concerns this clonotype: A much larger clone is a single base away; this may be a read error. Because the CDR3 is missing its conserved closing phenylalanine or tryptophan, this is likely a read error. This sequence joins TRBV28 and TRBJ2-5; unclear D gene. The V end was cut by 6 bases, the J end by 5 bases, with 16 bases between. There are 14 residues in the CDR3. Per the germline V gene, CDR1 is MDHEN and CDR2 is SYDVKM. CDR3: CASSSGPLGETQYS. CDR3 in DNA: TGTGCCAGCAGCTCCGGGCCTCTCGGGGAGACCCAGTACTCC.

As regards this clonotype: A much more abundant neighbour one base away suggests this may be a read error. CDR3 coding DNA: TGTGCCAACAGCCAGGAGAACACTGAAGCTTTCTTT. This translates into CANSQENTEAFF. The chain combines TRBV5-4 with TRBJ1-1; no reliable D call. Germline CDR1 is SGHNT and CDR2 is YYREEE (reference sequence). The CDR3 length is 12 residues. The full variable domain, rest sourced from reference TRBV5-4 and TRBJ1-1, is ETGVTQSPTHLIKTRGQQVTLRCSSQSGHNTVSWYQQALGQGPQFIFQYYREEENGRGNFPPRFSGLQFPNYSSELNVNALELDDSALYLCANSQENTEAFFGQGTRLTVV.

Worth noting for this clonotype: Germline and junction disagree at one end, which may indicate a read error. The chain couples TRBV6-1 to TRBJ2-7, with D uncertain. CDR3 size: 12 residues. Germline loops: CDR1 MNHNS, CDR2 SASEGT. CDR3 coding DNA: TGTGTCAGCAGCTATCACACCTACGAGCAGTACTTC. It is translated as CVSSYHTYEQYF.

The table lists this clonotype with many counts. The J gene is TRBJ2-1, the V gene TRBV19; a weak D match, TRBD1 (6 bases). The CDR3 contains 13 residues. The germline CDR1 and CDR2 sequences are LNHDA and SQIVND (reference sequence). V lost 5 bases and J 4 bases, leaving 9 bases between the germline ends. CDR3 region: CASSSQGYNEQFF. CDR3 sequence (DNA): TGTGCCAGTAGTTCCCAGGGGTACAATGAGCAGTTCTTC.

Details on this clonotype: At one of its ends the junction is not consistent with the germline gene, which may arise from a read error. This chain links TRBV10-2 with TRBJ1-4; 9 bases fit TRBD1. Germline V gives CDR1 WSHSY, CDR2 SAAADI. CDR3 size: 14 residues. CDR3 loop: CASSGRQGVERLFF. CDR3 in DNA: TGCGCCAGCAGTGGAAGACAGGGGGTTGAAAGACTGTTTTTT.

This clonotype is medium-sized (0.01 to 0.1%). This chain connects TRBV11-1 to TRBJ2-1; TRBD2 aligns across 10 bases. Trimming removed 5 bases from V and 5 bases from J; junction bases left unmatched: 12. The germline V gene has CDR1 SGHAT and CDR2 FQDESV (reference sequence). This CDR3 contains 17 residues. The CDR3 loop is CASSPRGAGGPHNEQFF. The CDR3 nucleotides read TGTGCCAGCAGCCCCCGGGGAGCGGGAGGGCCTCACAATGAGCAGTTCTTC.